What follows is one TCR beta chain and its context. Only in-frame clones appear in the TCRdb table, and some are missing; sequencing was by immunoSEQ multiplex PCR. The repertoire holds around 18,000 clones, with 70% to 85% as singletons. This sample was included in a study of blood T cell repertoires in COVID-19. Background on the study: Sources were T cells, B-cell-depleted T cells, or PBMCs; the material itself was cDNA or gDNA.

Patients in Seattle were enrolled during active infection, then followed longitudinally. This TCR derives from a man aged 70-80 years with COVID-19, enrolled during active disease. Sequenced material: peripheral blood.

CDR3 coding DNA: TGTGCCAGCAGTTACTCAAGGTGGGGGGGGCAAGATACGCAGTATTTT. It codes for CASSYSRWGGQDTQYF. The chain joins TRBV6-5 to TRBJ2-3; tentatively, D is TRBD2 (7 bases). CDR1 is MNHEY and CDR2 is SVGAGI in the germline V gene. Trimming stripped 0 bases from V and 5 bases from J, with 15 bases between. The length of the CDR3 is 16 residues.